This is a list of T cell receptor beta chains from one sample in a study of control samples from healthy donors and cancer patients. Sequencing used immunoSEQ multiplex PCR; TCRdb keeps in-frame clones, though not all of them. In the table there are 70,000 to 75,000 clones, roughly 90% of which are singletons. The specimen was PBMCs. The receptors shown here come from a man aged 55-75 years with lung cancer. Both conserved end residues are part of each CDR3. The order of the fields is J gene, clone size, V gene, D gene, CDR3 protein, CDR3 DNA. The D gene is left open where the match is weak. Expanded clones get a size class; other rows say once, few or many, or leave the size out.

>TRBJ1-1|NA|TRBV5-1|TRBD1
CASSLEFQGGEAFF
TGCGCCAGCAGCTTGGAATTTCAGGGGGGTGAAGCTTTCTTT
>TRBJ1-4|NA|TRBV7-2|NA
CASSSGTITNEKLFF
TGTGCCAGCAGCTCGGGTACAATAACTAATGAAAAACTGTTTTTT
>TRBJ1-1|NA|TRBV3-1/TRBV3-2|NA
CASSRRGGNTEAFF
TGTGCCAGCAGCCGCAGGGGAGGTAACACTGAAGCTTTCTTT
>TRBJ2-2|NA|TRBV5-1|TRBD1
CASSPGTGGLTGELFF
TGCGCCAGCAGCCCCGGGACAGGGGGACTGACCGGGGAGCTGTTTTTT
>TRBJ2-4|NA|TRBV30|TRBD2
CAWSVKRGTNIQYF
TGTGCCTGGAGTGTTAAGCGGGGGACGAACATTCAGTACTTC
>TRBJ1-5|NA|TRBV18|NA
CASSPFDQPQHF
TGTGCCAGCTCACCATTCGATCAGCCCCAGCATTTT
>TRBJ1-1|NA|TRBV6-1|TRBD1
CASSDSLGQRNTEAFF
TGTGCCAGCAGTGATTCCCTGGGACAGCGGAACACTGAAGCTTTCTTT
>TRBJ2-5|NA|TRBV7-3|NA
CASSLTGFFSETQYF
TGTGCCAGCAGCTTAACAGGGTTCTTTTCTGAGACCCAGTACTTC
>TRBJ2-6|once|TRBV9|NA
CASSVNGYTANVLTF
TGTGCCAGCAGCGTAAACGGGTACACCGCCAACGTCCTGACTTTC
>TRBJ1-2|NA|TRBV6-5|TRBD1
CASTGGYGYGYTF
TGTGCCAGTACAGGGGGCTACGGCTATGGCTACACCTTC
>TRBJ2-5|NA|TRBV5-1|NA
CASSSQGGTQETQYF
TGCGCCAGCAGCTCGCAAGGGGGGACTCAAGAGACCCAGTACTTC
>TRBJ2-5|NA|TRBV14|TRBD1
CASSQVPTGVETQYF
TGTGCCAGCAGCCAAGTGCCGACAGGGGTGGAGACCCAGTACTTC
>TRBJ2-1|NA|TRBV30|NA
CAWSPGQINEQFF
TGTGCCTGGAGCCCTGGACAGATAAATGAGCAGTTCTTC
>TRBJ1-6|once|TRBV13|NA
CASSLKIGQRDSPLHF
TGTGCCAGCAGCTTAAAAATTGGACAAAGGGATTCACCCCTCCACTTT
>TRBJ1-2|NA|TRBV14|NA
CASSQLYSLYGYTF
TGTGCCAGCAGCCAATTGTACAGCCTCTATGGCTACACCTTC
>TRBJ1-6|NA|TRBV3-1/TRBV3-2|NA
CASSQGPGDNSPLHF
TGTGCCAGCAGCCAAGGTCCGGGGGATAATTCACCCCTCCACTTT
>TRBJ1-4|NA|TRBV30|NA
CAWSDSGLKGKLFF
TGTGCCTGGAGTGATTCCGGCCTCAAGGGAAAACTGTTTTTT
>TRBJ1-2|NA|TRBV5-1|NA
CASKPVQGESGRYGYTF
TGCGCCAGCAAGCCGGTACAAGGAGAATCAGGCCGTTATGGCTACACCTTC
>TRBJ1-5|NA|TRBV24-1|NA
CATSGDSNQPQHF
TGTGCCACCAGTGGTGATAGCAATCAGCCCCAGCATTTT
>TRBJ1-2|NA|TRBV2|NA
CASRNRVGYTF
TGTGCCAGCAGAAACAGGGTCGGCTACACCTTC
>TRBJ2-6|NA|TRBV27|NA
CASSSRTASGANVLTF
TGTGCCAGCAGTTCTCGCACTGCTTCTGGGGCCAACGTCCTGACTTTC
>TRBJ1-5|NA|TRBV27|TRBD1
CASSPTPTGTSNQPQHF
TGTGCCAGCAGTCCCACGCCGACAGGGACTAGCAATCAGCCCCAGCATTTT
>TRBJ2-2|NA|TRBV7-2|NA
CASKSRDTNTGELFF
TGTGCCAGCAAATCTCGGGACACGAACACCGGGGAGCTGTTTTTT
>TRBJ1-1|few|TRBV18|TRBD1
CASSSQGYNTEAFF
TGTGCCAGCTCATCACAGGGGTATAATACTGAAGCTTTCTTT
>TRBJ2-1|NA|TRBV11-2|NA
CASSRGTEQFF
TGTGCCAGCAGCCGGGGTACTGAGCAGTTCTTC
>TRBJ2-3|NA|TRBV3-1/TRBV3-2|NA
CASSQDPNVKGGSVHTDTQYF
TGTGCCAGCAGCCAAGATCCCAACGTTAAGGGGGGATCGGTACACACAGATACGCAGTATTTT
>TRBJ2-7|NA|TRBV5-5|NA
CASTLDSYEQYF
TGTGCCAGCACCTTAGACAGTTACGAGCAGTACTTC
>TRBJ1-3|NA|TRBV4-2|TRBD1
CASSQDDRGHKIGNTIYF
TGTGCCAGCAGCCAAGATGACAGGGGGCATAAGATTGGAAACACCATATATTTT
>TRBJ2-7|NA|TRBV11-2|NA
CASSLAGQSYEQYF
TGTGCCAGCAGCCTCGCCGGACAGTCCTACGAGCAGTACTTC
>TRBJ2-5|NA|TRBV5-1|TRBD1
CASSLAGTGEETQYF
TGCGCCAGCAGCTTGGCGGGGACAGGGGAAGAGACCCAGTACTTC
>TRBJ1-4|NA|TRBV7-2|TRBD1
CASSLSQGGGEKLFF
TGTGCCAGCAGCTTATCCCAGGGAGGGGGCGAAAAACTGTTTTTT
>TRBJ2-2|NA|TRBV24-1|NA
CATSEGERTGELFF
TGTGCCACCAGTGAAGGGGAACGTACCGGGGAGCTGTTTTTT
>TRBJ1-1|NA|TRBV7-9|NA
CASSATPTGTLNTEAFF
TGTGCCAGCAGCGCAACTCCAACCGGGACACTGAACACTGAAGCTTTCTTT
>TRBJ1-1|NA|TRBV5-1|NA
CASAPQPPNTEAFF
TGCGCCAGCGCGCCCCAGCCCCCGAACACTGAAGCTTTCTTT
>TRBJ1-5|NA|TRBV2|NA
CANSEASDNQPQHF
TGTGCCAACAGTGAAGCGAGTGATAATCAGCCCCAGCATTTT
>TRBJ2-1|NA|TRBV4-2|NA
CASSQRSGQVSPLSYNEQFF
TGTGCCAGCAGCCAAAGGTCAGGGCAGGTTTCACCCCTATCCTACAATGAGCAGTTCTTC
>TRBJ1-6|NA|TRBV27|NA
CASSLTPSSYNSPLHF
TGTGCCAGCAGTTTGACACCGAGCTCCTATAATTCACCCCTCCACTTT
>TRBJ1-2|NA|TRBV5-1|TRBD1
CASSLAAGGDYGYTF
TGCGCCAGCAGCTTGGCGGCAGGGGGGGACTATGGCTACACCTTC
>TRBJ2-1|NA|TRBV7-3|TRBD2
CASSPQTSGYNEQFF
TGTGCCAGCAGCCCCCAGACTAGCGGATACAATGAGCAGTTCTTC
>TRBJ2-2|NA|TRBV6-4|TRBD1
CASSEEGADTGELFF
TGTGCCAGCAGTGAAGAGGGGGCTGACACCGGGGAGCTGTTTTTT
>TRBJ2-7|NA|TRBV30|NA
CAWSTRSYEQYF
TGTGCCTGGAGTACCCGCTCCTACGAGCAGTACTTC
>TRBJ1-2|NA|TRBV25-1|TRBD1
CASSETGGAWGYTF
TGTGCCAGCAGTGAGACAGGGGGCGCTTGGGGCTACACCTTC
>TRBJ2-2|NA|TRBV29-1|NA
CSGQFSFKNTGELFF
TGCAGCGGCCAATTCTCATTCAAGAACACCGGGGAGCTGTTTTTT
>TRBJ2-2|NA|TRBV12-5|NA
CASGFSPPTHGELFF
TGTGCTAGTGGTTTTTCACCCCCTACCCACGGGGAGCTGTTTTTT
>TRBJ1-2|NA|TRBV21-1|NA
CASSPPRTRKYGYTF
TGTGCCAGCAGCCCCCCCCGGACCCGCAAGTATGGCTACACCTTC
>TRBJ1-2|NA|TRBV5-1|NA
CASSLEVYYGYTF
TGCGCCAGCAGCTTAGAGGTTTACTATGGCTACACCTTC
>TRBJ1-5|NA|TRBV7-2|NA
CASSLWGGGNSNQPQHF
TGTGCCAGCAGCTTATGGGGGGGAGGTAATAGCAATCAGCCCCAGCATTTT
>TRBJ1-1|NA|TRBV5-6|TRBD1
CASSLVRGRMNTEAFF
TGTGCCAGCAGCTTGGTCAGGGGGCGCATGAACACTGAAGCTTTCTTT
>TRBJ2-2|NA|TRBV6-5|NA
CASSTGERYTGELFF
TGTGCCAGCAGTACAGGAGAAAGATACACCGGGGAGCTGTTTTTT
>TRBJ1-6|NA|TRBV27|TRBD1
CASGQGNNSPLHF
TGTGCCAGCGGACAGGGGAATAATTCACCCCTCCACTTT
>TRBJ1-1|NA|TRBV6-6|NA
CASSYGENTEAFF
TGTGCCAGCAGTTACGGGGAGAACACTGAAGCTTTCTTT
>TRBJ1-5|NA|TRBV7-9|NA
CASSLVDSNQPQHF
TGTGCCAGCAGCTTAGTGGACAGCAATCAGCCCCAGCATTTT